This TCR beta chain originates from a study of cytomegalovirus exposure and HLA in healthy donors. About the study: The same platform as the 500 to 700 first-cohort repertoires was used for the 120 or so validation repertoires, a later analysis reported. Study-wide points: Investigators reported 150 to 200 TCR beta chains as tied to cytomegalovirus. A few of the chains that were CMV-associated were confirmed in vitro to be specific for CMV antigens.

As for this clone: Its antigen remains unknown. The junction departs from the called germline gene at one end, perhaps through a read error.

The CDR3 is 14 amino acids. Germline V gene data show CDR1 as SGHDN and CDR2 as FVKESK. Profiled with immunoSEQ multiplex PCR; TCRdb holds only in-frame clones, not every one. The sample lists tens of thousands of clones; about 90% were seen once. The rearrangement links TRBV14 to TRBJ2-5; D might be TRBD2 (5 bases). The receptor comes from a man aged 18 to 35 in good health and CMV-seronegative. Sequences were obtained from PBMCs. The CDR3 is CASSFRDYQEAQYF. CDR3 nucleotides: TGTGCCAGCAGCTTCCGGGATTACCAAGAGGCCCAGTACTTC.